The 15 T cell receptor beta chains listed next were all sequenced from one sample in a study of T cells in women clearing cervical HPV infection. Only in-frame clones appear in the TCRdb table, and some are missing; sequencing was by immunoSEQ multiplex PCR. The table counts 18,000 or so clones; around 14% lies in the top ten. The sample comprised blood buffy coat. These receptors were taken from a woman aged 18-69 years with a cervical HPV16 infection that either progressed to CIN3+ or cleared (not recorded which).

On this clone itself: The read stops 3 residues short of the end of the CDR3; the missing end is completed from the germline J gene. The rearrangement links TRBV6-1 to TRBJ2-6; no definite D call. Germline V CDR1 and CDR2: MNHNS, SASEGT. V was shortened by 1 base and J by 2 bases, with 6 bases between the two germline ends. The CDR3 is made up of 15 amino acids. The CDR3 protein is CASSEDRAGANVLTF. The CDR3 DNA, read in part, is TGTGCCAGCAGTGAAGATAGAGCTGGGGCCAACGTC.

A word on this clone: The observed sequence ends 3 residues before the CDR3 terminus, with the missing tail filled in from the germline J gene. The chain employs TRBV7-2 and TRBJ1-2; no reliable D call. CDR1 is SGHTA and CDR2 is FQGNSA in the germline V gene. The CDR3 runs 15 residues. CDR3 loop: CASSLSGNPKDTYTF. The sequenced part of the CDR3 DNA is TGTGCCAGCAGCTTAAGCGGGAACCCAAAAGATACC. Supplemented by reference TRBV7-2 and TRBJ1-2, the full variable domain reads GAGVSQSPSNKVTEKGKDVELRCDPISGHTALYWYRQSLGQGLEFLIYFQGNSAPDKSGLPSDRFSAERTGGSVSTLTIQRTQQEDSAVYLCASSLSGNPKDTYTFGSGTRLTVV.

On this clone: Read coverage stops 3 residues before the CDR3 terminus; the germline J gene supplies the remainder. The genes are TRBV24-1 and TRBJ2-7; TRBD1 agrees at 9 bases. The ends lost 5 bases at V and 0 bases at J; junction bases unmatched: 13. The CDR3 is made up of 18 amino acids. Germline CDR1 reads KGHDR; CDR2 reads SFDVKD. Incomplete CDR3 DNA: TGTGCCACCAGTGTCCCGGACAGGGGAATCCCCCTCTCCTACGAG. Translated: CATSVPDRGIPLSYE. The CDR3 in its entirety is CATSVPDRGIPLSYEQYF.

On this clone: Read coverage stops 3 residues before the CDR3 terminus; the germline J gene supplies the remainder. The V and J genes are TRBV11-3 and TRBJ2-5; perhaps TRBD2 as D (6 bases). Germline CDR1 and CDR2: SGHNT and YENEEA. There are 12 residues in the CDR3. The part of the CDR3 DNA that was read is TGTGCCAGCACGAGGAGGGCGAGCACC. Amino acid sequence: CASTRRAST. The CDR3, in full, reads CASTRRASTQYF.

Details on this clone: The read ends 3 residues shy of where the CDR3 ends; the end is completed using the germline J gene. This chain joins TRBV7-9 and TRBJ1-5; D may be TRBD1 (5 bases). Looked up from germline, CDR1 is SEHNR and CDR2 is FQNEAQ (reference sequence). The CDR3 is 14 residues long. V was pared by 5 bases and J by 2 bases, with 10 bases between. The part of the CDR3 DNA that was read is TGTGCCAGCAGCCGGACGGGGGGCAATCAGCCC. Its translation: CASSRTGGNQP. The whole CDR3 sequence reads CASSRTGGNQPQHF.

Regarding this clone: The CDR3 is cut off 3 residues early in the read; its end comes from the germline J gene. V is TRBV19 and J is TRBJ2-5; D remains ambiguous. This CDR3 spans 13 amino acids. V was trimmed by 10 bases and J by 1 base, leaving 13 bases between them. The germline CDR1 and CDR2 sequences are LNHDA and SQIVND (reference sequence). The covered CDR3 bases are TGTGCCACCCTTCCTAATGGCCAAGAGACC. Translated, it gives CATLPNGQET. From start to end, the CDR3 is CATLPNGQETQYF. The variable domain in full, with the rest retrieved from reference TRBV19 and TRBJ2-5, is DGGITQSPKYLFRKEGQNVTLSCEQNLNHDAMYWYRQDPGQGLRLIYYSQIVNDFQKGDIAEGYSVSREKKESFPLTVTSAQKNPTAFYLCATLPNGQETQYFGPGTRLLVL.

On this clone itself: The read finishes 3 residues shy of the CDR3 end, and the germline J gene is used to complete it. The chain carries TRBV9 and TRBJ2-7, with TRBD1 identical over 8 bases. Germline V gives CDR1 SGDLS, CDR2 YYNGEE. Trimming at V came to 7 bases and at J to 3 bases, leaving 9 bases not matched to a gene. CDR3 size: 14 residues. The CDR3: CASGGTGTGYEQYF. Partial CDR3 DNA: TGTGCCAGCGGCGGGACCGGGACAGGCTACGAG.

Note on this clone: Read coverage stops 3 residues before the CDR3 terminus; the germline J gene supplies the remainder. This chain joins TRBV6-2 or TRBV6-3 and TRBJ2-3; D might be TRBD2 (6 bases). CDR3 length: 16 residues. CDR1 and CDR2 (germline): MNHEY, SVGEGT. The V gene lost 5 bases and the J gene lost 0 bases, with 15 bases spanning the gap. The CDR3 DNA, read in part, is TGTGCCAGCAGTACTAGCCGCAGACTTAGCACAGATACG. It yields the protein CASSTSRRLSTDT. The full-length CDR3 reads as CASSTSRRLSTDTQYF.

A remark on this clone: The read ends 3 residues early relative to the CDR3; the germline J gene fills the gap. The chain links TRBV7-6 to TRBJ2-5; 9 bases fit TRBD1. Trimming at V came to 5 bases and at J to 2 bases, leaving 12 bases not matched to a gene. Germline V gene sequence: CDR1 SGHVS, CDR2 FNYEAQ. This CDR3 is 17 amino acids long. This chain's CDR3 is CASSPNPNRGLQETQYF. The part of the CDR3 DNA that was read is TGTGCCAGCAGCCCAAACCCTAACAGGGGGCTACAAGAGACC.

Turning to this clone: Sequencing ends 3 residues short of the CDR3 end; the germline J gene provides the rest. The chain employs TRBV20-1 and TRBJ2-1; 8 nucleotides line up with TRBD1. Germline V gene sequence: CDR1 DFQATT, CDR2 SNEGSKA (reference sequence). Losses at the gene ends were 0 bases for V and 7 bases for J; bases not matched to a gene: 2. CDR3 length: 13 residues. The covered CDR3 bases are TGCAGTGCTAGAGACAGGGGGCTAAATGAG. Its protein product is CSARDRGLNE. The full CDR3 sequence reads CSARDRGLNEQFF.

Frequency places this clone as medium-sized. CDR3 bases read: TGTGCCATCAGTCCGGGACAGGGTTACAATGAG. Amino acids: CAISPGQGYNE. The full-length CDR3 reads as CAISPGQGYNEQFF. V gene TRBV10-3 combines with J gene TRBJ2-1; 9 bases match TRBD1. The read gets to within 3 residues of the CDR3 end, and the germline J gene fills in the rest. V dropped 5 bases and J dropped 4; count of bases not matched to a gene: 3. Germline CDR1 is ENHRY and CDR2 is SYGVKD. The CDR3 runs to 14 residues.

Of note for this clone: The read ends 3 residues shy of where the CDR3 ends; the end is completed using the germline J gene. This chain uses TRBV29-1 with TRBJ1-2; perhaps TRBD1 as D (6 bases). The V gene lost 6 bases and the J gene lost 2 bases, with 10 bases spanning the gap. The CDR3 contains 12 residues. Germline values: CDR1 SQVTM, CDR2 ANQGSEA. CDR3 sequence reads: CSVDSSNYGYTF. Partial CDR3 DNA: TGCAGCGTGGACAGTTCGAACTATGGC.

CDR3 sequence reads: CASSRGQGGGEQYF. The covered CDR3 bases are TGCGCCAGCAGCCGAGGACAGGGGGGCGGCGAG. V usage is TRBV5-1 and J usage is TRBJ2-7, with 10 bases that match TRBD1. The CDR3 extends 3 residues past the end of the read, so its final part is completed from the germline J gene. After removal of 4 bases from V and 6 bases from J, the junction contained 7 bases not matched to a gene. CDR1 is SGHRS and CDR2 is YFSETQ in the germline V gene. The CDR3 contains 14 residues.

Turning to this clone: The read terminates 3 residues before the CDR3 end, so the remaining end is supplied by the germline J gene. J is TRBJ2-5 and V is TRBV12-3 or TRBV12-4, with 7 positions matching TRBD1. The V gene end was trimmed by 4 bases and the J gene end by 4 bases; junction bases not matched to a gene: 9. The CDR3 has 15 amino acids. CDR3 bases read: TGTGCCAGCAGTTCCGAACAGGGGTCAGGAGAGACC. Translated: CASSSEQGSGET. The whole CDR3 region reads CASSSEQGSGETQYF.

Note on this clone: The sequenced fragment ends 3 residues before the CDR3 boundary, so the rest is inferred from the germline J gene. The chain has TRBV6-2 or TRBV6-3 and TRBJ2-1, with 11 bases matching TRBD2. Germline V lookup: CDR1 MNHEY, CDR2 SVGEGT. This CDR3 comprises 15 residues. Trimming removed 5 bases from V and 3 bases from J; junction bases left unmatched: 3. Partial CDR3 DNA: TGTGCCAGCAGTCGACTAGCGGGATACTACAATGAG. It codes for CASSRLAGYYNE. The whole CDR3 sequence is CASSRLAGYYNEQFF.